Below, 17 T cell receptor beta chains from the same sample are listed, as sequenced in a study of T-cell reconstitution after alpha-beta-depleted transplantation in children. As it was prepared, the TCRbeta library received unique molecular identifiers. One entry per CDR3 protein results from TCRdb running MiXCR on the PCR reads. The repertoire holds 300,000 or so distinct CDR3 sequences, 9.9% seen once, with over 9.5% in the top ten. This specimen consisted of PBMCs from the stem cell graft donor, obtained from the stem cell graft. The receptors stem from a human donor who donated a stem cell graft to a child with SCID.

Points on this clonotype: A much larger clone lies a single base off, so this may be a read error. The J gene is TRBJ2-1, the V gene TRBV5-1, with 11 bases that match TRBD1. The CDR3 runs 15 residues. The germline V gene has CDR1 SGHRS and CDR2 YFSETQ. CDR3 protein: CAISDGTGGPEEQFF. CDR3 DNA sequence: TGCGCCATCAGCGACGGGACAGGGGGGCCCGAGGAGCAGTTCTTC.

The J gene is TRBJ2-7, the V gene TRBV12-3 or TRBV12-4; D is tentatively TRBD1 or TRBD2 (5 bases each). The CDR3 is 14 residues long. V shed 4 bases and J shed 4 bases, with 14 bases lying between them. This CDR3 reads CASSSATGQYEQYF. CDR3 sequence (DNA): TGTGCCAGCAGTTCCGCGACGGGGCAGTACGAGCAGTACTTC.

This clonotype was counted many times. CDR3 sequence: CASSSRRLAGGGTDTQYF. The CDR3 DNA follows: TGTGCCAGCAGCTCCCGACGGCTAGCGGGGGGGGGCACAGATACGCAGTATTTT. V is TRBV7-9 and J is TRBJ2-3; 12 nucleotides match TRBD2. This CDR3 contains 18 residues. Germline CDR1 reads SEHNR; CDR2 reads FQNEAQ (reference sequence). V dropped 4 bases and J dropped 1; count of bases not matched to a gene: 9.

This clonotype was detected ten times or more. V gene TRBV5-1 combines with J gene TRBJ2-3, with D perhaps TRBD2 (5 bases). CDR1 and CDR2 from the germline V gene are SGHRS and YFSETQ. The germline V and J ends were trimmed by 0 bases and 2 bases, with 13 bases remaining between them. This CDR3 is built from 16 residues. CDR3 sequence reads: CASSLEGRVYTDTQYF. The CDR3 nucleotides read TGCGCCAGCAGCTTGGAAGGGCGGGTCTACACAGATACGCAGTATTTT.

The table lists this clonotype with a few counts. V gene TRBV5-1 combines with J gene TRBJ2-1; tentatively, D is TRBD1 (6 bases). With 0 bases removed from V and 7 bases from J, the gap between germline ends came to 14 bases. The CDR3 has 15 residues. Germline V lookup: CDR1 SGHRS, CDR2 YFSETQ. CDR3 in DNA: TGCGCCAGCAGCTTGGATGTGGGGGCAAGGAATGAGCAGTTCTTC. Amino acids: CASSLDVGARNEQFF.

This clonotype was seen a few times. The CDR3 region has the DNA TGTGCCAGCAGTTTTGAGGGGTCCAGCACAGATACGCAGTATTTT. It specifies CASSFEGSSTDTQYF. J is TRBJ2-3 and V is TRBV12-3 or TRBV12-4; D tentatively reads TRBD1 or TRBD2 (5 bases each). V was pared by 3 bases and J by 0 bases, with 10 bases between. CDR3 size: 15 residues.

The chain carries TRBV3-1 and TRBJ2-1, with 9 bases that match TRBD1. Per the germline V gene, CDR1 is LGHDT and CDR2 is YNNKEL (reference sequence). V was pared by 4 bases and J by 7 bases, with 8 bases of the junction left unmatched. The CDR3 has 15 amino acids. DNA for the CDR3: TGTGCCAGCAGCCCCGGGACAGGGAGGTCTAATGAGCAGTTCTTC. Translation gives CASSPGTGRSNEQFF.

In this sample, this clonotype turned up a few times. The chain links TRBV27 to TRBJ1-4, with D unclear. The CDR3 runs to 13 residues. In germline, CDR1 is MNHEY, CDR2 SMNVEV (reference sequence). V dropped 5 bases and J dropped 7 bases, with 11 bases sitting between them. CDR3 nucleotide sequence: TGTGCCAGCAGTCTGAAGGAGGGTGAAAAACTGTTTTTT. Residues: CASSLKEGEKLFF.

There are a few counts of this clonotype. The gene calls are TRBV7-9 and TRBJ2-6; D is perhaps TRBD1 (5 bases). This CDR3 region has 17 residues. V was shortened by 1 base and J by 0 bases, with 10 bases between the two germline ends. Germline-derived CDR1 and CDR2 are SEHNR and FQNEAQ (reference sequence). The CDR3 reads CASSLEGINSGANVLTF. DNA for the CDR3: TGTGCCAGCAGCTTAGAGGGGATCAACTCTGGGGCCAACGTCCTGACTTTC.

The table lists this clonotype with a few counts. The V gene is TRBV20-1, the J gene TRBJ2-1; tentatively, D is TRBD2 (7 bases). V shed 7 bases and J shed 13 bases, with 20 bases lying between them. In germline, CDR1 is DFQATT, CDR2 SNEGSKA (reference sequence). The CDR3 runs 12 residues. CDR3: CSVRLGGDPQFF. CDR3 nucleotide sequence: TGCAGTGTCCGTTTAGGGGGGGACCCTCAGTTCTTC.

The rearrangement links TRBV7-3 to TRBJ2-7; D ambiguous. V was trimmed by 5 bases and J by 6 bases, leaving 17 bases between them. CDR1 is SGHTA and CDR2 is FQGTGA in the germline V gene. The CDR3 length is 14 residues. CDR3 in amino acids: CASSNTGPEGEQYF. Here the CDR3 DNA reads TGTGCCAGCAGCAACACCGGGCCCGAAGGCGAGCAGTACTTC.

The chain carries TRBV12-3 or TRBV12-4 and TRBJ2-5; D may correspond to TRBD1 or TRBD2 (6 bases each). The CDR3 length is 13 residues. V was shortened by 7 bases and J by 5 bases, with 14 bases between the two germline ends. The CDR3: CASTLGGLETQYF. The CDR3 DNA is TGTGCCAGCACCCTCGGGGGCCTTGAGACCCAGTACTTC.

At least ten counts were recorded for this clonotype. This sequence joins TRBV11-2 and TRBJ2-7, with no clear D. Trimming left V 1 base short and J 1 base short, with 8 bases between. Looked up from germline, CDR1 is SGHAT and CDR2 is FQNNGV. The CDR3 has 14 residues. This CDR3 is CASSLGALSYEQYF. For the CDR3, the DNA is TGTGCCAGCAGCTTAGGAGCCCTATCCTACGAGCAGTACTTC.

The chain employs TRBV28 and TRBJ2-1; D is unclear. Trimming removed 3 bases from V and 2 bases from J, with 11 bases in between. Per the germline V gene, CDR1 is MDHEN and CDR2 is SYDVKM. The CDR3 extends over 15 amino acids. In nucleotides, the CDR3 is TGTGCCAGCAGTTTTTCCGATCCCACCTACAATGAGCAGTTCTTC. This codes for CASSFSDPTYNEQFF.

This clonotype was seen a handful of times. V usage is TRBV7-6 and J usage is TRBJ2-7; D remains ambiguous. Looked up from germline, CDR1 is SGHVS and CDR2 is FNYEAQ. The ends were cut back, 1 base at V and 3 bases at J, with 10 bases in the middle. The CDR3 sequence is 14 residues long. Here the CDR3 DNA reads TGTGCCAGCAGCTTAGAGGCGAACCTCTACGAGCAGTACTTC. This codes for CASSLEANLYEQYF.

The genes are TRBV5-1 and TRBJ2-5; 7 bases fit TRBD2. V lost 4 bases, J lost 4 bases, and 10 bases stayed unmatched. Germline CDR1 is SGHRS and CDR2 is YFSETQ. The CDR3 sequence is 15 residues long. CDR3 residues: CASSVSGTKIETQYF. Written as DNA, the CDR3 is TGCGCCAGCAGCGTTTCCGGGACTAAAATAGAGACCCAGTACTTC.

This clonotype was seen only a few times. This rearrangement joins TRBV12-3 or TRBV12-4 to TRBJ1-2; 10 positions match TRBD1. This CDR3 has 14 amino acids. The V and J ends lost 4 bases and 2 bases, in that order; junction bases with no gene match: 1. CDR3 coding DNA: TGTGCCAGCAGTTGGACAGGGGGAAACTATGGCTACACCTTC. Amino acids: CASSWTGGNYGYTF.